Listed below are T cell receptor beta chains from one sample, sequenced in a study of blood T cell repertoires in COVID-19. Profiling relied on immunoSEQ multiplex PCR, and the TCRdb table lists in-frame clones only, not all of them. Seen here are approximately 100,000 clones, 70% to 80% observed once, and the top ten hold approximately 6.2%. Sequenced: peripheral blood. The receptors derive from a man older than 75 with COVID-19, enrolled during active disease. The CDR3 runs from the conserved cysteine through the conserved F or W. D genes are given only for firm matches. Size values are once, few and many counts, or a class for expanded clones, and some rows have none.

v_call: TRBV23-1
d_call: NA
clone_size: few
j_call: TRBJ2-5
cdr3_aa: CASSHEGKGGPLQETQYF
cdr3_nt: TGCGCCAGCAGTCACGAGGGTAAGGGAGGACCACTTCAAGAGACCCAGTACTTC

v_call: TRBV5-4
d_call: TRBD2
clone_size: NA
j_call: TRBJ2-3
cdr3_aa: CASSLLLAGGADTQYF
cdr3_nt: TGTGCCAGCAGCTTGCTACTAGCGGGAGGTGCAGATACGCAGTATTTT

v_call: TRBV2
d_call: NA
clone_size: NA
j_call: TRBJ2-7
cdr3_aa: CASRRDSTYEQYF
cdr3_nt: TGTGCCAGCCGGCGGGACAGTACCTACGAGCAGTACTTC

v_call: TRBV5-4
d_call: TRBD2
clone_size: NA
j_call: TRBJ2-3
cdr3_aa: CASSDHLSGSRPRSQYF
cdr3_nt: TGTGCCAGCAGCGATCACCTGAGCGGGAGCCGGCCCCGATCGCAGTATTTT

v_call: TRBV6-5
d_call: TRBD2
clone_size: NA
j_call: TRBJ2-1
cdr3_aa: CASSYSKAGGYNEQFF
cdr3_nt: TGTGCCAGCAGTTACTCCAAAGCGGGAGGGTACAATGAGCAGTTCTTC

v_call: TRBV5-1
d_call: TRBD2
clone_size: NA
j_call: TRBJ2-2
cdr3_aa: CASSSGTSGISTGELFF
cdr3_nt: TGCGCCAGCAGCAGCGGGACTAGCGGGATTAGCACCGGGGAGCTGTTTTTT

v_call: TRBV6-4
d_call: NA
clone_size: NA
j_call: TRBJ2-1
cdr3_aa: CASSSRAGDEQFF
cdr3_nt: TGTGCCAGCAGTTCCCGGGCAGGGGATGAGCAGTTCTTC

v_call: TRBV19
d_call: NA
clone_size: NA
j_call: TRBJ1-1
cdr3_aa: CASSIVRDSKGNTEAFF
cdr3_nt: TGTGCCAGTAGTATAGTAAGAGACAGTAAAGGGAACACTGAAGCTTTCTTT

v_call: TRBV21-1
d_call: NA
clone_size: NA
j_call: TRBJ2-4
cdr3_aa: CASSPQGTSGRKGAKNIQYF
cdr3_nt: TGTGCCAGCAGCCCCCAGGGAACTAGCGGGAGGAAGGGGGCCAAAAACATTCAGTACTTC

v_call: TRBV28
d_call: NA
clone_size: NA
j_call: TRBJ2-7
cdr3_aa: CASSLGGLHNRYEQYF
cdr3_nt: TGTGCCAGCAGTTTAGGCGGGCTACATAACCGCTACGAGCAGTACTTC

v_call: TRBV19
d_call: NA
clone_size: NA
j_call: TRBJ2-1
cdr3_aa: CASRGDFLSYNEQFF
cdr3_nt: TGTGCCAGTAGGGGGGACTTTCTATCCTACAATGAGCAGTTCTTC

v_call: TRBV28
d_call: NA
clone_size: NA
j_call: TRBJ2-1
cdr3_aa: CASSFSENEQFF
cdr3_nt: TGTGCCAGCAGTTTTTCCGAGAATGAGCAGTTCTTC

v_call: TRBV10-3
d_call: TRBD1
clone_size: NA
j_call: TRBJ1-1
cdr3_aa: CASVPGQGVNEAFF
cdr3_nt: TGTGCCTCCGTACCGGGACAGGGGGTGAATGAAGCTTTCTTT

v_call: TRBV4-1
d_call: NA
clone_size: NA
j_call: TRBJ1-2
cdr3_aa: CASSQGAEANYGYTF
cdr3_nt: TGCGCCAGCAGCCAAGGGGCAGAAGCTAACTATGGCTACACCTTC

v_call: TRBV6-6
d_call: NA
clone_size: NA
j_call: TRBJ1-4
cdr3_aa: CASSYSPPRIGEKLFF
cdr3_nt: TGTGCCAGCAGTTACTCCCCCCCCCGAATCGGTGAAAAACTGTTTTTT

v_call: TRBV28
d_call: NA
clone_size: NA
j_call: TRBJ1-2
cdr3_aa: CASSLIGHRYGYTF
cdr3_nt: TGTGCCAGCAGTTTAATTGGCCACCGCTATGGCTACACCTTC

v_call: TRBV4-1
d_call: TRBD2
clone_size: NA
j_call: TRBJ2-1
cdr3_aa: CASSPTGTSYNEQFF
cdr3_nt: TGCGCCAGCAGCCCTACCGGGACTAGTTACAATGAGCAGTTCTTC

v_call: TRBV30
d_call: NA
clone_size: NA
j_call: TRBJ2-7
cdr3_aa: CAWSGKASYEQYF
cdr3_nt: TGTGCCTGGAGTGGGAAGGCTAGCTACGAGCAGTACTTC

v_call: TRBV7-2
d_call: NA
clone_size: NA
j_call: TRBJ2-2
cdr3_aa: CASSSSYTGELFF
cdr3_nt: TGTGCCAGCAGCTCCAGTTATACCGGGGAGCTGTTTTTT

v_call: TRBV29-1
d_call: NA
clone_size: NA
j_call: TRBJ2-3
cdr3_aa: CSVEASTDTQYF
cdr3_nt: TGCAGCGTTGAGGCTAGCACAGATACGCAGTATTTT

v_call: TRBV4-1
d_call: TRBD1
clone_size: NA
j_call: TRBJ1-6
cdr3_aa: CASSQDGTGHSPLHF
cdr3_nt: TGCGCCAGCAGCCAAGATGGGACAGGGCACTCACCCCTCCACTTT

v_call: TRBV29-1
d_call: NA
clone_size: NA
j_call: TRBJ2-7
cdr3_aa: CSVYSGNTYEQYF
cdr3_nt: TGCAGCGTTTACTCAGGGAACACCTACGAGCAGTACTTC

v_call: TRBV6-5
d_call: TRBD2
clone_size: NA
j_call: TRBJ2-1
cdr3_aa: CASRTGTSGSDEQFF
cdr3_nt: TGTGCCAGCAGGACCGGGACTAGCGGGAGCGATGAGCAGTTCTTC

v_call: TRBV29-1
d_call: NA
clone_size: NA
j_call: TRBJ2-7
cdr3_aa: CSVSDTNEQYF
cdr3_nt: TGCAGCGTGTCGGACACGAACGAGCAGTACTTC

v_call: TRBV7-9
d_call: TRBD1
clone_size: NA
j_call: TRBJ1-2
cdr3_aa: CASSLGRQGGYGYTF
cdr3_nt: TGTGCCAGCAGCTTAGGGAGACAGGGCGGATATGGCTACACCTTC

v_call: TRBV25-1
d_call: NA
clone_size: NA
j_call: TRBJ2-5
cdr3_aa: CASSAPGWETQYF
cdr3_nt: TGTGCCAGCAGTGCTCCAGGATGGGAGACCCAGTACTTC

v_call: TRBV25-1
d_call: NA
clone_size: NA
j_call: TRBJ2-5
cdr3_aa: CASTRGKETQYF
cdr3_nt: TGTGCCAGCACCAGGGGAAAAGAGACCCAGTACTTC

v_call: TRBV2
d_call: NA
clone_size: NA
j_call: TRBJ2-1
cdr3_aa: CASSGSNEQFF
cdr3_nt: TGTGCCAGCAGTGGGAGCAATGAGCAGTTCTTC

v_call: TRBV7-8
d_call: TRBD1
clone_size: NA
j_call: TRBJ1-1
cdr3_aa: CASSREGASTEAFF
cdr3_nt: TGTGCCAGCAGCCGAGAGGGGGCGAGCACTGAAGCTTTCTTT

v_call: TRBV5-1
d_call: TRBD1
clone_size: NA
j_call: TRBJ2-2
cdr3_aa: CASSLHQGANTGELFF
cdr3_nt: TGCGCCAGCAGCCTACATCAGGGGGCGAACACCGGGGAGCTGTTTTTT

v_call: TRBV7-8
d_call: NA
clone_size: NA
j_call: TRBJ1-2
cdr3_aa: CASSLDGPVSPRSYTF
cdr3_nt: TGTGCCAGCAGCTTAGATGGGCCGGTTTCACCTCGGAGCTACACCTTC

v_call: TRBV12-3/TRBV12-4
d_call: NA
clone_size: NA
j_call: TRBJ2-7
cdr3_aa: CASSFQMYEQYF
cdr3_nt: TGTGCCAGCAGTTTTCAAATGTACGAGCAGTACTTC

v_call: TRBV4-2
d_call: TRBD2
clone_size: few
j_call: TRBJ2-2
cdr3_aa: CASSQGGLAGIGELFF
cdr3_nt: TGTGCCAGCAGCCAAGGGGGACTAGCGGGAATCGGGGAGCTGTTTTTT

v_call: TRBV29-1
d_call: TRBD2
clone_size: NA
j_call: TRBJ2-1
cdr3_aa: CSVPPAGGYNEQFF
cdr3_nt: TGCAGCGTGCCCCCGGCGGGAGGGTACAATGAGCAGTTCTTC

v_call: TRBV11-2
d_call: NA
clone_size: NA
j_call: TRBJ1-1
cdr3_aa: CASSLQGSTGRTEAFF
cdr3_nt: TGTGCCAGCAGCTTACAAGGATCGACAGGTCGGACTGAAGCTTTCTTT

v_call: TRBV4-1
d_call: NA
clone_size: NA
j_call: TRBJ1-2
cdr3_aa: CASSQDQGILANYGYTF
cdr3_nt: TGCGCCAGCAGCCAAGATCAGGGGATTCTTGCTAACTATGGCTACACCTTC

v_call: TRBV24-1
d_call: TRBD1
clone_size: NA
j_call: TRBJ2-3
cdr3_aa: CATSAPDRVGTDTQYF
cdr3_nt: TGTGCCACCAGTGCCCCGGACAGGGTGGGCACAGATACGCAGTATTTT

v_call: TRBV6-5
d_call: TRBD2
clone_size: NA
j_call: TRBJ2-2
cdr3_aa: CASSYSAGGSAGELFF
cdr3_nt: TGTGCCAGCAGTTACTCCGCGGGAGGGTCCGCCGGGGAGCTGTTTTTT

v_call: TRBV14
d_call: NA
clone_size: NA
j_call: TRBJ1-3
cdr3_aa: CASSRRLMGAGNTIYF
cdr3_nt: TGTGCCAGCAGCCGCCGACTGATGGGGGCGGGAAACACCATATATTTT

v_call: TRBV11-3
d_call: TRBD1
clone_size: NA
j_call: TRBJ1-5
cdr3_aa: CASSLDLMRGHQPQHF
cdr3_nt: TGTGCCAGCAGCTTAGATCTAATGAGGGGGCATCAGCCCCAGCATTTT

v_call: TRBV19
d_call: NA
clone_size: once
j_call: TRBJ2-7
cdr3_aa: CASSRWKGGPHEQYF
cdr3_nt: TGTGCCAGTAGTAGGTGGAAGGGAGGACCCCACGAGCAGTACTTC

v_call: TRBV30
d_call: NA
clone_size: once
j_call: TRBJ2-6
cdr3_aa: CAWSVARVRSGANVLTF
cdr3_nt: TGTGCCTGGAGTGTGGCCAGGGTGAGGTCTGGGGCCAACGTCCTGACTTTC

v_call: TRBV7-2
d_call: TRBD2
clone_size: NA
j_call: TRBJ2-1
cdr3_aa: CASSLMAGAYNEQFF
cdr3_nt: TGTGCCAGCAGCTTAATGGCGGGAGCTTACAATGAGCAGTTCTTC

v_call: TRBV2
d_call: NA
clone_size: NA
j_call: TRBJ2-1
cdr3_aa: CASTPADEQFF
cdr3_nt: TGTGCCAGCACCCCGGCGGATGAGCAGTTCTTC